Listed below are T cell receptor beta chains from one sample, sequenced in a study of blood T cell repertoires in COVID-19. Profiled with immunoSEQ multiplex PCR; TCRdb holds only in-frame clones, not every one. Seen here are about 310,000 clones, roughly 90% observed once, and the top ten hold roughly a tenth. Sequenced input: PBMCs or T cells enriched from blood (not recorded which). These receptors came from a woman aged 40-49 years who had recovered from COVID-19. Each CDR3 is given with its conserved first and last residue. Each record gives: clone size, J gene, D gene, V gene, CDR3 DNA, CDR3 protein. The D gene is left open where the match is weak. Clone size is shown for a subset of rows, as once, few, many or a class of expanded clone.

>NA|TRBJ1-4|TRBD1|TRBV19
TGTGCCAGTACTATGGACAGGGGGAATGAAAAACTGTTTTTT
CASTMDRGNEKLFF
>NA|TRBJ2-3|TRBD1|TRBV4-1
TGCGCCAGCAGCCAAGCGGGGACAGGGGATGTCACAGATACGCAGTATTTT
CASSQAGTGDVTDTQYF
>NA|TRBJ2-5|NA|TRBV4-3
TGCGCCAGCAGCCAAGATTGGGCAGAACAAGAGACCCAGTACTTC
CASSQDWAEQETQYF
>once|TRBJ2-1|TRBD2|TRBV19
TGTGCCAGTGGACTAGGGGAGGGACTAACTATATACAATGAGCAGTTCTTC
CASGLGEGLTIYNEQFF
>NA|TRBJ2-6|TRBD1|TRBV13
TGTGCCAGCAGCTTACCAGGGGGCTCTGGGGCCAACGTCCTGACTTTC
CASSLPGGSGANVLTF
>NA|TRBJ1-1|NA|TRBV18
TGTGCCAGCTCACCAAAACAGCTGAACACTGAAGCTTTCTTT
CASSPKQLNTEAFF
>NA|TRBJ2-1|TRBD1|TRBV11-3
TGTGCCAGCAGCTTGGACAGGGGAGTAGGTAGCTACAATGAGCAGTTCTTC
CASSLDRGVGSYNEQFF
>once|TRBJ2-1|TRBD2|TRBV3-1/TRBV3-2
TGTGCCAGCAGCTCGGGACTACTGAATGAGCAGTTCTTC
CASSSGLLNEQFF
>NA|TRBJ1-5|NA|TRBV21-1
TGTGCCAGCAGGACTGCCCTAAAGCCCCAGCATTTT
CASRTALKPQHF
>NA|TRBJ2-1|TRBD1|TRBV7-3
TGTGCCAGCAGCTCAATGACAGGGTCCAATGAGCAGTTCTTC
CASSSMTGSNEQFF
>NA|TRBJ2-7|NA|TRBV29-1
TGCAGCGTCCGACGGAGCTCCTACGAGCAGTACTTC
CSVRRSSYEQYF
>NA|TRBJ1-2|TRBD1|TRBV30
TGTGCCTGTGACAGGGCGAGAAATGGCTACACCTTC
CACDRARNGYTF
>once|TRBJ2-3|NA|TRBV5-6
TGTGCCAGCAGCTTCGGGCGGGATGGAGATACGCAGTATTTT
CASSFGRDGDTQYF
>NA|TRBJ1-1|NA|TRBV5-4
TGTGCCAGCAGCTCTACCGTGGACACTGAAGCTTTCTTT
CASSSTVDTEAFF
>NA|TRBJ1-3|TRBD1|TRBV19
TGTGCCAGTAGCCACCCCCGGGACAGGGTACTGGACTCTGGAAACACCATATATTTT
CASSHPRDRVLDSGNTIYF
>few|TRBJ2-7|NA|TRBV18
TGTGCCAGCTCAGAGGACGGGACCTACGAGCAGTACTTC
CASSEDGTYEQYF
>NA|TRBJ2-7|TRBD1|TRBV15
TGTGCCACCCGACAGGGGAGCTCCTACGAGCAGTACTTC
CATRQGSSYEQYF
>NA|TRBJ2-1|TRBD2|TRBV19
TGTGCCAGTAGTATAGGAGGCGGGAGGGCCGGGAATGAGCAGTTCTTC
CASSIGGGRAGNEQFF
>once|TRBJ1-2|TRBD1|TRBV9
TGTGCCAGCAGCGGGGACAGTCGGGGCTACACCTTC
CASSGDSRGYTF
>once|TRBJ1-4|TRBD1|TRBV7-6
TGTGCCTACACGACAGGGGTGGAACTTGAAAAACTGTTTTTT
CAYTTGVELEKLFF
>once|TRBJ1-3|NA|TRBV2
TGTGCCAGCAGCCAAGGCAGGGGATCCCGAAACACCATATATTTT
CASSQGRGSRNTIYF
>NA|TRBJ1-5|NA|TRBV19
TGTGCCAGTAGCCCATACTCCGGAGGTGATCAGCCCCAGCATTTT
CASSPYSGGDQPQHF
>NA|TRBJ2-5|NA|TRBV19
TGTGCCAGTAGCCCACCCTTCGGGGAGACCCAGTACTTC
CASSPPFGETQYF
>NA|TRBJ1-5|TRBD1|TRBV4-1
TGCGCCAGCAGCCAAGAAATAGGGGACAGGGACCTCAGGCCCCAGCATTTT
CASSQEIGDRDLRPQHF
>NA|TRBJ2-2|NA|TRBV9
TGTGCCAGCAGCGTTCCCTCTCGTGGCGGGGCCTTCGAAAGGACCGGGGAGCTGTTTTTT
CASSVPSRGGAFERTGELFF
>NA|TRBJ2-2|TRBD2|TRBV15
TGTGCCACCAGCATGGGACTAGCGGGAGTTACCGGGGAGCTGTTTTTT
CATSMGLAGVTGELFF
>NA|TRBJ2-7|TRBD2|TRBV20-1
TGCCTAGCGGGGTCGACCTACGAGCAGTACTTC
CLAGSTYEQYF
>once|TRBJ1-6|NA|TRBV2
TGTGCCAGCAGTCGCCGAGATTCACCCCTCCACTTT
CASSRRDSPLHF
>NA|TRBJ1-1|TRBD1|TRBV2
TGTGCCAGCAGCGCCACAGGGGGCACTGAAGCTTTCTTT
CASSATGGTEAFF
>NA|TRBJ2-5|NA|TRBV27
TGTGCCAGCAGTCTAGCGTACCAAGAGACCCAGTACTTC
CASSLAYQETQYF
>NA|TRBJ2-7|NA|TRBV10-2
TGCGCCAGCAGTGACAGGTTAAATCCCTACGAGCAGTACTTC
CASSDRLNPYEQYF
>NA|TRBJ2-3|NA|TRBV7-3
TGTGCCAGCAGCTTACAGGGGGGATCCACAGATACGCAGTATTTT
CASSLQGGSTDTQYF
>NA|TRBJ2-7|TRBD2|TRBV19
TGTGCCAGTAGTTCCTCAGCGGGAGGAACCTACGAGCAGTACTTC
CASSSSAGGTYEQYF